The 21 T cell receptor beta chains listed next were all sequenced from one sample in a study of Graves' ophthalmopathy and Graves' hyperthyroidism. TCR beta CDR3 amplification used RNA transcripts. The workflow started with a first-round RT-PCR run with HTBI primers and then moved on to a second-round multiplex PCR. TCRdb re-analysed the multiplex PCR reads in MiXCR, keeping a single row per CDR3 protein. Altogether 300,000 to 400,000 distinct CDR3 sequences are present, 17% being singletons, with the ten largest covering around an eighth. Sequences were obtained from peripheral blood. The receptors come from an adult man with Graves' ophthalmopathy.

This clonotype has ten or more counts. The rearrangement uses TRBV20-1 and TRBJ2-5; D remains ambiguous. V lost 6 bases and J 7 bases, leaving 9 bases between the germline ends. The CDR3 extends over 10 amino acids. CDR1 is DFQATT and CDR2 is SNEGSKA in the germline V gene (reference sequence). CDR3 DNA sequence: TGCAGTGCCCCCCCGGGGACCCAGTACTTC. This encodes CSAPPGTQYF.

This clonotype was detected ten times or more. V usage is TRBV4-1 and J usage is TRBJ1-2; TRBD1 aligns across 7 bases. V shed 3 bases and J 7 bases; nucleotides not matched to a gene: 11. The CDR3 runs 15 residues. Per germline, CDR1 MGHRA and CDR2 YSYEKL. In DNA, the CDR3 is TGCGCCAGCAGCCAGCCCAGAGAGGGGGCGCGTGGCTACACCTTC. Translated: CASSQPREGARGYTF.

This clonotype was counted ten times or more. This chain links TRBV6-1 with TRBJ2-2; maybe TRBD2 (5 bases). This CDR3 comprises 13 residues. V gave up 7 bases and J gave up 1 base, with 7 bases separating them. CDR1 MNHNS and CDR2 SASEGT come from the germline V gene. Here the CDR3 DNA reads TGTGCCAGCACGGGGTGGAACACCGGGGAGCTGTTTTTT. Amino acid sequence: CASTGWNTGELFF.

This clonotype has just a few counts. The CDR3 reads CAWGAGTVFDEQYF. The DNA for the CDR3 is TGTGCCTGGGGCGCCGGGACTGTCTTCGACGAGCAGTACTTC. The rearrangement uses TRBV30 and TRBJ2-7; a possible D gene is TRBD2 (6 bases). CDR1 is GTSNPN, CDR2 SVGIG, per germline (reference sequence). The CDR3 spans 14 residues. V was pared by 5 bases and J by 5 bases, with 19 bases between.

This clonotype was recorded many times. This chain connects TRBV11-2 to TRBJ1-1; unclear D gene. Germline V gene data show CDR1 as SGHAT and CDR2 as FQNNGV. Trimming shortened V by 7 bases and J by 0 bases, and 18 bases separated the two germline ends. CDR3 length: 16 residues. CDR3 sequence reads: CASIPGRARVNTEAFF. The CDR3 DNA follows: TGTGCCAGCATCCCGGGCCGGGCTCGGGTGAACACTGAAGCTTTCTTT.

About this clonotype: The final CDR3 position lacks the conserved phenylalanine or tryptophan, pointing to a likely read error. The rearrangement joins TRBV6-1 to TRBJ1-2, with D possibly matching TRBD1 (5 bases). Germline lookup yields CDR1 MNHNS and CDR2 SASEGT. The CDR3 has 15 residues. The V and J ends lost 6 bases and 4 bases respectively, with 18 bases between them. For the CDR3, the DNA is TGTGCCAGCAGACAGGACACCACCTCGGGCTATGGCTACACCCTC. It is translated as CASRQDTTSGYGYTL.

This clonotype was counted ten times or more. The rearrangement joins TRBV7-3 to TRBJ2-2; 7 bases match TRBD1. Germline CDR1 and CDR2: SGHTA and FQGTGA. V dropped 1 base and J dropped 3; count of bases not matched to a gene: 5. The CDR3 loop spans 16 amino acids. CDR3 amino acids: CASSLMEGGDTGELFF. The CDR3 DNA follows: TGTGCCAGCAGCTTAATGGAAGGGGGCGACACCGGGGAGCTGTTTTTT.

This clonotype showed up many times. This chain connects TRBV12-3 or TRBV12-4 to TRBJ1-1; TRBD1 is a possible D gene (6 bases). The CDR3 runs to 14 residues. Trimming cost V 9 bases and J 0 bases, with 14 bases left between them. The CDR3 is CASGQIPMNTEAFF. DNA of the CDR3: TGTGCCAGTGGACAGATCCCCATGAACACTGAAGCTTTCTTT.

This clonotype has at least ten counts. The chain carries TRBV18 and TRBJ1-6, with 7 bases that match TRBD1. J gave up 8 bases and V 2 bases, and 3 bases lay outside the gene matches. The CDR3 extends over 14 amino acids. The germline CDR1 and CDR2 sequences are KGHSH and LQKENI. CDR3 residues: CASSPAGGDSPLHF. The CDR3 DNA is TGTGCCAGCTCACCAGCAGGGGGTGATTCACCCCTCCACTTT.

This clonotype has at least ten counts. The gene calls are TRBV20-1 and TRBJ1-2, with D unresolved. Germline CDR1 is DFQATT and CDR2 is SNEGSKA (reference sequence). CDR3 size: 15 residues. The ends were cut back, 0 bases at V and 1 base at J, with 12 bases in the middle. The CDR3 sequence is CSARDRERINYGYTF. In DNA form, the CDR3 reads TGCAGTGCTAGAGATCGGGAGAGGATTAACTATGGCTACACCTTC.

This clonotype has ten or more counts. The chain has TRBV5-4 and TRBJ1-2; TRBD1 matches at 7 bases. Germline V CDR1 and CDR2: SGHNT, YYREEE (reference sequence). The length of the CDR3 is 14 residues. Losses at the gene ends were 6 bases for V and 4 bases for J; bases not matched to a gene: 9. CDR3 in DNA: TGTGCCAGCAAGACAGGGACTTGGGGCTATGGCTACACCTTC. Translating it yields CASKTGTWGYGYTF.

Many counts were recorded for this clonotype. The rearrangement joins TRBV6-1 to TRBJ1-2; D is possibly TRBD1 (5 bases). V gave up 2 bases and J gave up 3 bases, with 10 bases separating them. CDR1 is MNHNS and CDR2 is SASEGT in the germline V gene. The CDR3 consists of 14 residues. The CDR3 region is CASSERGPDYGYTF. For the CDR3, the DNA is TGTGCCAGCAGTGAAAGGGGCCCGGACTATGGCTACACCTTC.

This clonotype occurred many times. The chain links TRBV27 to TRBJ2-5, with TRBD1 matching 8 bases. This CDR3 spans 15 amino acids. The ends lost 5 bases at V and 8 bases at J; junction bases unmatched: 13. Germline V CDR1 and CDR2: MNHEY, SMNVEV (reference sequence). CDR3 nucleotides: TGTGCCAGCAGTCCCCCCCCGGGACAGGCAATAACCCAGTACTTC. This sequence encodes CASSPPPGQAITQYF.

The chain has TRBV2 and TRBJ2-7; a possible D gene is TRBD1 (6 bases). The CDR3 consists of 18 residues. V was cut by 5 bases and J by 0 bases, with 23 bases left in between. The germline CDR1 and CDR2 sequences are SNHLY and FYNNEI. In DNA form, the CDR3 reads TGTGCCAGCAGTATTACAACAATCCCCGGACAGAGCTCCTACGAGCAGTACTTC. It is translated as CASSITTIPGQSSYEQYF.

This clonotype was found a few times. The genes are TRBV5-1 and TRBJ2-2, with TRBD2 matching 9 bases. The V gene's germline CDR1 is SGHRS and CDR2 YFSETQ. V lost 3 bases and J lost 3; bases outside the gene matches: 12. The CDR3 covers 18 residues. The CDR3 protein is CASSSSGSGSLYTGELFF. DNA of the CDR3: TGCGCCAGCAGCTCATCTGGTAGCGGGAGTCTGTACACCGGGGAGCTGTTTTTT.

This clonotype was recorded at least ten times. The rearrangement links TRBV7-2 to TRBJ2-5; 8 bases fit TRBD2. Germline V gives CDR1 SGHTA, CDR2 FQGNSA. Trimming cost V 3 bases and J 4 bases; bases outside gene matches: 7. The CDR3 totals 15 residues. The CDR3 protein is CASSLGAGGTETQYF. CDR3 nucleotide sequence: TGTGCCAGCAGCTTGGGGGCGGGGGGCACAGAGACCCAGTACTTC.

This clonotype has at least ten counts. The chain recombines TRBV28 with TRBJ1-5, with D possibly TRBD1 on 6 matching bases. V lost 2 bases to trimming and J lost 4 bases, with 18 bases between them. Germline V gene data show CDR1 as MDHEN and CDR2 as SYDVKM. The CDR3 is 17 residues long. CDR3 protein: CASSLTGLHAGNQPQHF. CDR3 nucleotide sequence: TGTGCCAGCAGTTTAACAGGGCTGCATGCGGGTAATCAGCCCCAGCATTTT.

This clonotype was detected many times. The genes are TRBV19 and TRBJ1-5; no clear D gene. V was trimmed by 4 bases and J by 2 bases, leaving 12 bases between them. Per germline, CDR1 LNHDA and CDR2 SQIVND (reference sequence). This CDR3 region has 15 residues. Here the CDR3 reads CASSSVGLGNQPQHF. In nucleotides, the CDR3 is TGTGCCAGTAGTAGTGTAGGCCTTGGCAATCAGCCCCAGCATTTT.

This clonotype was recorded many times. The chain uses TRBV12-3 or TRBV12-4 and TRBJ2-2, with 14 bases identical to TRBD2. J lost 7 bases, V lost 3 bases, and 22 bases had no gene match. CDR3 length: 22 residues. The CDR3 is CASSFLSAARLAGGPISGELFF. The CDR3 DNA sequence: TGTGCCAGCAGTTTCCTTTCGGCGGCCCGACTAGCGGGGGGGCCGATCAGCGGGGAGCTGTTTTTT.

By share of the sample, this clonotype is medium-sized. The gene calls are TRBV28 and TRBJ1-2; D is unclear. CDR3 length: 13 residues. Germline values: CDR1 MDHEN, CDR2 SYDVKM. V shed 3 bases and J shed 8 bases, with 13 bases lying between them. CDR3 in amino acids: CASSLSKGRGYTF. For the CDR3, the DNA is TGTGCCAGCAGTTTGTCGAAAGGACGAGGCTACACCTTC.

This clonotype showed up many times. V is TRBV4-3 and J is TRBJ1-2; D not resolved. This CDR3 region has 14 residues. V was trimmed by 0 bases and J by 2 bases, leaving 7 bases between them. Per the germline V gene, CDR1 is LGHNA and CDR2 is YSLEER. The CDR3 region is CASSQDTLNYGYTF. The CDR3 nucleotides are TGCGCCAGCAGCCAAGATACCCTGAACTATGGCTACACCTTC.